The rows below give T cell receptor beta chains drawn from one sample of a study of early T cells in non-severe SARS-CoV-2 infection. Via MiXCR, TCRdb re-called the 5' RACE reads, giving one row per CDR3 protein. The sample has tens of thousands of distinct CDR3 sequences; approximately 5.9% are singletons. Specimen: whole blood, collected at baseline. Receptor source: an adult who was a healthcare worker with PCR-confirmed SARS-CoV-2 infection or an uninfected control (not recorded which). The CDR3 runs from the conserved cysteine through the conserved F or W. The D gene is left open where the match is weak. Expanded clones are given a class, and other clones once, few, many or no size at all.

clone size: many
J gene: TRBJ1-4
D gene: TRBD1
V gene: TRBV20-1
CDR3 protein: CSASETGVEKLFF
CDR3 DNA: TGCAGTGCTAGCGAAACAGGGGTTGAAAAACTGTTTTTT

clone size: few
J gene: TRBJ2-1
D gene: TRBD2
V gene: TRBV19
CDR3 protein: CASSMGTSGSYNEQFF
CDR3 DNA: TGTGCCAGTAGTATGGGGACTAGCGGGAGCTACAATGAGCAGTTCTTC

clone size: many
J gene: TRBJ2-3
D gene: -
V gene: TRBV5-8
CDR3 protein: CASSEYSSYPYF
CDR3 DNA: TGTGCCAGCAGCGAATATTCCTCATACCCGTATTTT

clone size: many
J gene: TRBJ2-7
D gene: -
V gene: TRBV7-3
CDR3 protein: CASSLTPTYEQYF
CDR3 DNA: TGTGCCAGCAGCTTAACACCGACCTACGAGCAGTACTTC

clone size: many
J gene: TRBJ2-7
D gene: TRBD1
V gene: TRBV28
CDR3 protein: CASSSGQFMSEQYF
CDR3 DNA: TGTGCCAGCAGCTCGGGACAGTTTATGAGCGAGCAGTACTTC

clone size: many
J gene: TRBJ1-2
D gene: -
V gene: TRBV29-1
CDR3 protein: CSVRGVDGYTF
CDR3 DNA: TGCAGCGTTCGGGGTGTCGATGGCTACACCTTC

clone size: few
J gene: TRBJ2-3
D gene: TRBD2
V gene: TRBV27
CDR3 protein: CASSLLAGGSPDTQYF
CDR3 DNA: TGTGCCAGCAGTTTGCTAGCGGGAGGGTCCCCAGATACGCAGTATTTT

clone size: many
J gene: TRBJ2-7
D gene: -
V gene: TRBV12-3/TRBV12-4
CDR3 protein: CASSLRRGEQYF
CDR3 DNA: TGTGCCAGCAGTTTACGGCGTGGTGAGCAGTACTTC

clone size: many
J gene: TRBJ2-1
D gene: -
V gene: TRBV14
CDR3 protein: CASSPRQATYNEQFF
CDR3 DNA: TGTGCCAGCAGCCCCCGTCAAGCCACCTACAATGAGCAGTTCTTC

clone size: -
J gene: TRBJ2-3
D gene: -
V gene: TRBV28
CDR3 protein: CASTPDRDTQYF
CDR3 DNA: TGTGCCAGCACCCCTGACAGGGATACGCAGTATTTT

clone size: few
J gene: TRBJ2-1
D gene: -
V gene: TRBV5-1
CDR3 protein: CASTQSDTYNEQFF
CDR3 DNA: TGCGCCAGCACCCAATCGGACACATACAATGAGCAGTTCTTC

clone size: many
J gene: TRBJ1-5
D gene: -
V gene: TRBV6-6
CDR3 protein: CASSPRQGTSNQPQHF
CDR3 DNA: TGTGCCAGCAGCCCAAGGCAGGGTACGAGCAATCAGCCCCAGCATTTT

clone size: many
J gene: TRBJ2-2
D gene: TRBD1
V gene: TRBV20-1
CDR3 protein: CSAVGTGTETTGELFF
CDR3 DNA: TGCAGTGCAGTCGGTACCGGGACAGAAACCACCGGGGAGCTGTTTTTT

clone size: few
J gene: TRBJ2-1
D gene: TRBD1
V gene: TRBV24-1
CDR3 protein: CATSPPGTGDYNEQFF
CDR3 DNA: TGTGCCACCAGTCCCCCCGGGACAGGGGACTACAATGAGCAGTTCTTC

clone size: many
J gene: TRBJ1-5
D gene: -
V gene: TRBV20-1
CDR3 protein: CSPERWHQPQHF
CDR3 DNA: TGCAGCCCGGAACGTTGGCATCAGCCCCAGCATTTT

clone size: many
J gene: TRBJ2-7
D gene: TRBD2
V gene: TRBV29-1
CDR3 protein: CSVEDHSGRAGDYEQYF
CDR3 DNA: TGCAGCGTTGAAGACCATAGCGGGAGGGCCGGAGACTACGAGCAGTACTTC

clone size: -
J gene: TRBJ2-7
D gene: TRBD2
V gene: TRBV10-1
CDR3 protein: CASSEVSSGRAGEQYF
CDR3 DNA: TGCGCCAGCAGTGAGGTATCCAGCGGGAGGGCGGGAGAGCAGTACTTC

clone size: many
J gene: TRBJ2-2
D gene: -
V gene: TRBV12-3/TRBV12-4
CDR3 protein: CASSLNPGGGYANTGELFF
CDR3 DNA: TGTGCCAGCAGTTTAAACCCAGGGGGAGGTTACGCGAACACCGGGGAGCTGTTTTTT

clone size: many
J gene: TRBJ1-5
D gene: -
V gene: TRBV5-1
CDR3 protein: CASSLGGVGNQPQHF
CDR3 DNA: TGCGCCAGCAGCCTCGGCGGTGTGGGCAATCAGCCCCAGCATTTT

clone size: few
J gene: TRBJ2-1
D gene: -
V gene: TRBV12-3/TRBV12-4
CDR3 protein: CASSLTPEQFF
CDR3 DNA: TGTGCCAGCAGCTTGACTCCGGAGCAGTTCTTC

clone size: few
J gene: TRBJ1-2
D gene: -
V gene: TRBV7-9
CDR3 protein: CASSLEWDYGYTF
CDR3 DNA: TGTGCCAGCAGCTTAGAGTGGGATTATGGCTACACCTTC

clone size: -
J gene: TRBJ2-7
D gene: TRBD1
V gene: TRBV25-1
CDR3 protein: CASSPRQGGYYEQYF
CDR3 DNA: TGTGCCAGCAGTCCCAGACAGGGCGGATATTACGAGCAGTACTTC

clone size: few
J gene: TRBJ2-3
D gene: -
V gene: TRBV7-6
CDR3 protein: CASTSEPWGQADTQYF
CDR3 DNA: TGTGCCAGCACCTCAGAACCCTGGGGGCAAGCAGATACGCAGTATTTT

clone size: many
J gene: TRBJ2-1
D gene: -
V gene: TRBV5-1
CDR3 protein: CASSPGLIYNEQFF
CDR3 DNA: TGCGCCAGCAGCCCAGGACTGATTTACAATGAGCAGTTCTTC

clone size: many
J gene: TRBJ2-5
D gene: TRBD1
V gene: TRBV20-1
CDR3 protein: CSAMDRGETQYF
CDR3 DNA: TGCAGTGCGATGGACAGGGGAGAGACCCAGTACTTC

clone size: few
J gene: TRBJ2-7
D gene: -
V gene: TRBV20-1
CDR3 protein: CSARPPNRVTYEQYF
CDR3 DNA: TGCAGTGCGAGGCCCCCCAATCGAGTAACCTACGAGCAGTACTTC

clone size: many
J gene: TRBJ1-1
D gene: -
V gene: TRBV6-1
CDR3 protein: CASGRTNTEAFF
CDR3 DNA: TGTGCCAGCGGACGGACGAACACTGAAGCTTTCTTT

clone size: -
J gene: TRBJ2-2
D gene: -
V gene: TRBV10-2
CDR3 protein: CASKGPAGELFF
CDR3 DNA: TGCGCCAGCAAAGGTCCGGCCGGGGAGCTGTTTTTT

clone size: -
J gene: TRBJ2-3
D gene: TRBD2
V gene: TRBV29-1
CDR3 protein: CSVDGGGGRDTQYF
CDR3 DNA: TGCAGCGTTGATGGAGGTGGCGGGAGGGATACGCAGTATTTT

clone size: few
J gene: TRBJ1-2
D gene: -
V gene: TRBV20-1
CDR3 protein: CSASVRDYGYTF
CDR3 DNA: TGCAGTGCTAGTGTCCGGGATTATGGCTACACCTTC